This TCR beta chain was documented in a study of tumor and adjacent non-tumor tissue in lung cancer. With regard to this clonotype: One end of the junction varies from germline; a read error may be responsible.

A modified ARM-PCR protocol with three rounds of nested PCR amplified TCRbeta. TCRdb called the multiplex PCR reads again in MiXCR, with one record for every CDR3 protein. The sample contains about 100,000 distinct CDR3 sequences, 65% of which appear only once. No cell sorting was done before RNA was extracted from the tissue. Distant lung tissue was collected more than 3 cm away from the tumor edge. In germline, CDR1 is SGHNT, CDR2 YENEEA. This CDR3 comprises 13 residues. V gene TRBV11-3 combines with J gene TRBJ2-3, with D hard to call. The sequencing sample was made of distant non-tumor lung tissue. The receptor's source is a man aged 25-45 years with non-small cell lung cancer. The CDR3 region has the DNA TGTGCCAGCAGCGTGAAGATCACATATACGCAGTATTTT. Protein sequence: CASSVKITYTQYF. Complete variable domain (other parts from reference TRBV11-3 and TRBJ2-3): EAGVVQSPRYKIIEKKQPVAFWCNPISGHNTLYWYLQNLGQGPELLIRYENEEAVDDSQLPKDRFSAERLKGVDSTLKIQPAELGDSAVYLCASSVKITYTQYFGPGTRLTVL.